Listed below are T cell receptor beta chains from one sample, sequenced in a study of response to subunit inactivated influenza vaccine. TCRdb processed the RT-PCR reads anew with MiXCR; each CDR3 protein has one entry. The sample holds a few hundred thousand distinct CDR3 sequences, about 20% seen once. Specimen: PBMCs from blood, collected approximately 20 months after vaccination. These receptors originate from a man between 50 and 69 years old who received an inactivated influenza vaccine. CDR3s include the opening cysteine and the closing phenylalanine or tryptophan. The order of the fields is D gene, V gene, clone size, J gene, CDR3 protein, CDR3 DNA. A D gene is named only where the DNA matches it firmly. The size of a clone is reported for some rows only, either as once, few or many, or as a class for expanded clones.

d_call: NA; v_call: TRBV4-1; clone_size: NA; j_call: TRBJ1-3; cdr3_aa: CASSQPGNTIYF; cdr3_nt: TGTGCCAGCAGCCAACCGGGAAACACCATATATTTT
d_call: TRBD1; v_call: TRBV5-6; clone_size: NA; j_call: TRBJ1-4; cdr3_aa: CASSTTYTGGAREKLFF; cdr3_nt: TGTGCCAGCAGCACGACATATACAGGGGGCGCAAGGGAAAAACTGTTTTTT
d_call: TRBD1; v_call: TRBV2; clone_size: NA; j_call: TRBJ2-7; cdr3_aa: CASRLRQGFYEQYF; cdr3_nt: TGTGCCAGCAGACTAAGACAGGGATTCTACGAGCAGTACTTC
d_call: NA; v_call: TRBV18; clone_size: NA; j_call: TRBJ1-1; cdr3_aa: CASSPLGRGSSLGGNTEAFF; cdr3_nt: TGTGCCAGCTCACCACTTGGACGTGGTTCCAGTTTAGGGGGAAACACTGAAGCTTTCTTT
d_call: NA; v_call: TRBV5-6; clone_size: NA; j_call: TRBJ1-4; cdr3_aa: CASSSGTTKGKLFF; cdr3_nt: TGTGCCAGCAGCTCCGGGACTACGAAGGGGAAACTGTTTTTT
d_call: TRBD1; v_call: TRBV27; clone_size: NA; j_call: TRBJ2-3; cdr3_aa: CASSSGTGATDTQYF; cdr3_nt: TGTGCCAGCAGTTCGGGGACAGGGGCGACAGATACGCAGTATTTT
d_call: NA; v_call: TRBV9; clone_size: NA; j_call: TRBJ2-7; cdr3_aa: CAGSVGRGHEDNYEQYF; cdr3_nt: TGTGCCGGCAGCGTAGGGCGGGGCCATGAGGACAACTACGAGCAGTACTTC
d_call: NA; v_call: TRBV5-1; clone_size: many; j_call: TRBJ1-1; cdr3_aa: CASRVQRDTEAFF; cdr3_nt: TGCGCCAGCAGGGTCCAGCGGGACACTGAAGCTTTCTTT
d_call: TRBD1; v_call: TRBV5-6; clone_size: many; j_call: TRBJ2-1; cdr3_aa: CASSLVVGTGGNEQFF; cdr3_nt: TGTGCCAGCAGCTTGGTGGTCGGGACAGGGGGCAATGAGCAGTTCTTC
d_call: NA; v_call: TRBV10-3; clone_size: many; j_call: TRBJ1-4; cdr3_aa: CAISDQGTNEKLFF; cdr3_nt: TGTGCCATCAGTGATCAGGGAACTAATGAAAAACTGTTTTTT
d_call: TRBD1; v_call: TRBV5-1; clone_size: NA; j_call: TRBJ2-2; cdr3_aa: CASSLGTGTVPGRELFF; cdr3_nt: TGCGCCAGCAGCTTGGGTACCGGGACAGTTCCCGGACGGGAGCTGTTTTTT
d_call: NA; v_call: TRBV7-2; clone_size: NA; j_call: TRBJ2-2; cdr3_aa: CASSLQMRTGELFF; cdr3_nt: TGTGCCAGCAGCTTACAGATGAGAACCGGGGAGCTGTTTTTT
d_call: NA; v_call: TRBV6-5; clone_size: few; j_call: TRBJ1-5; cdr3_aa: CASSYGDLGNQPQHF; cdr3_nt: TGTGCCAGCAGTTACGGGGACTTGGGCAATCAGCCCCAGCATTTT
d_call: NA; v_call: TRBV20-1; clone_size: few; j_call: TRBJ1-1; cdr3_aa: CSARGDLYTEAFF; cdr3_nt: TGCAGTGCTAGAGGGGACCTTTACACTGAAGCTTTCTTT
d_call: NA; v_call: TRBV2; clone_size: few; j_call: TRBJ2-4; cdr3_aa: CASKGGLGKAKNIQYF; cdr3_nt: TGTGCCAGCAAAGGGGGACTGGGGAAGGCCAAAAACATTCAGTACTTC
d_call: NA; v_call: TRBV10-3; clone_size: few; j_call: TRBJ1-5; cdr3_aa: CAISDRSLNQPQHF; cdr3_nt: TGTGCCATCAGTGACCGCAGCCTCAATCAGCCCCAGCATTTT
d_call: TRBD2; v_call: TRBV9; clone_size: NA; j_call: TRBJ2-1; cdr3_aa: CASKGGPGNEQFF; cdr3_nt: TGTGCCAGCAAGGGAGGGCCTGGCAATGAGCAGTTCTTC
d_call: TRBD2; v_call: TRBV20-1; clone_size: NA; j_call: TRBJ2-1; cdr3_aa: CSASGSGGLESSYNEQFF; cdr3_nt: TGCAGTGCTAGTGGAAGCGGGGGGCTGGAGAGCTCCTACAATGAGCAGTTCTTC
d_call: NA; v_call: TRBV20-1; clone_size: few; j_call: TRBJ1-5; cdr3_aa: CSARPGGVNQPQHF; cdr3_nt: TGCAGTGCTAGACCCGGGGGTGTCAATCAGCCCCAGCATTTT
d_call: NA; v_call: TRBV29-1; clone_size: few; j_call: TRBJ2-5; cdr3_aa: CSVGYGTRASQETQYF; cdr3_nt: TGCAGCGTTGGGTATGGGACAAGGGCCTCTCAAGAGACCCAGTACTTC
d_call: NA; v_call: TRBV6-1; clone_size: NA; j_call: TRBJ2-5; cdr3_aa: CASARTVQETQYF; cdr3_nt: TGTGCCAGCGCCAGGACAGTCCAAGAGACCCAGTACTTC
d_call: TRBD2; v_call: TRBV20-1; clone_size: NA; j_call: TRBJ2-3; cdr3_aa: CSARERLAGVDTQYF; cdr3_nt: TGCAGTGCTAGAGAAAGACTAGCGGGGGTGGATACGCAGTATTTT
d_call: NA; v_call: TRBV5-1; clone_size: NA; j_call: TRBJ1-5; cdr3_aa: CASSLYATGQPQHF; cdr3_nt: TGCGCCAGCAGCTTGTACGCAACGGGGCAGCCCCAGCATTTT
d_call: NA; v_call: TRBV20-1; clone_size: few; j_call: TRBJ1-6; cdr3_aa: CSAHGPRNSPLHF; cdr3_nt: TGCAGTGCCCACGGGCCCCGTAATTCACCCCTCCACTTT
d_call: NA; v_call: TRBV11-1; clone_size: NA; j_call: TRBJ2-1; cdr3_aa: CASSLGPLFTSGGGEQFF; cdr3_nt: TGTGCCAGCAGCTTAGGTCCGCTTTTTACTTCCGGGGGCGGTGAGCAGTTCTTC
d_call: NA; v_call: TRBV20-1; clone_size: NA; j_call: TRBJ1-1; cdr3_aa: CSARIGKNTEAFF; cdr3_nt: TGCAGTGCTAGGATAGGTAAGAACACTGAAGCTTTCTTT
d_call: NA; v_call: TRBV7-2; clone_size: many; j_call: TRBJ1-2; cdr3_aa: CASSLEAGGGYTF; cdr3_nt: TGTGCCAGCAGCTTAGAGGCAGGCGGGGGCTACACCTTC
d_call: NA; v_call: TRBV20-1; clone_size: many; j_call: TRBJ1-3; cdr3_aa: CSARVPKGHSGNTIYF; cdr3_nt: TGCAGTGCTAGGGTTCCGAAGGGCCACTCTGGAAACACCATATATTTT
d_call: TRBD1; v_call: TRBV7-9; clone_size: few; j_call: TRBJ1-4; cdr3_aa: CASSALQGTIEKLFF; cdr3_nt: TGTGCCAGCAGCGCCTTACAGGGGACTATTGAAAAACTGTTTTTT